This is a list of T cell receptor beta chains from one sample in a study of CD8 T cells in ankylosing spondylitis. TCRdb reanalysed the 5' RACE reads using MiXCR and keeps one entry per CDR3 protein. This sample has about 800,000 distinct CDR3 sequences, with around 11% found just once. The specimen was blood, either unsorted or a sorted T cell fraction (not recorded which). Source of these receptors: a male donor with ankylosing spondylitis. The CDR3 runs from the conserved cysteine through the conserved F or W. The D gene is left open where the match is weak. Only some rows state a clone size, as once, few, many or a class for expanded clones.

clone_size	j_call	v_call	cdr3_length	d_call	cdr3_aa	cdr3_nt
NA	TRBJ2-7	TRBV12-3/TRBV12-4	13	NA	CASSLYRHNEQYF	TGTGCCAGCAGTTTATATAGGCACAACGAGCAGTACTTC
NA	TRBJ2-7	TRBV6-2/TRBV6-3	15	NA	CASSRRGGLYYEQYF	TGTGCCAGCAGCCGCCGCGGAGGACTCTACTACGAGCAGTACTTC
few	TRBJ2-7	TRBV28	14	NA	CASSLATEVYEQYF	TGTGCCAGCAGTTTAGCGACTGAAGTCTACGAGCAGTACTTC
few	TRBJ2-3	TRBV4-2	17	TRBD2	CASSQYRDYHRTDTQYF	TGTGCCAGCAGCCAGTACCGGGACTACCACCGCACAGATACGCAGTATTTT
few	TRBJ2-2	TRBV5-1	18	NA	CASSLASGGSFPLGELFF	TGCGCCAGCAGCTTGGCCTCCGGGGGAAGTTTTCCCCTCGGGGAGCTGTTTTTT
NA	TRBJ2-7	TRBV7-6	14	TRBD2	CASSLGGGAQEQYF	TGTGCCAGCAGCTTGGGCGGGGGGGCCCAAGAGCAGTACTTC
NA	TRBJ1-5	TRBV6-2/TRBV6-3	16	TRBD1	CASSSTLRGIGQPQHF	TGTGCCAGCAGTTCCACCCTCAGGGGGATCGGTCAGCCCCAGCATTTT
few	TRBJ1-3	TRBV5-1	15	TRBD1	CASRYTTGDGNTIYF	TGCGCCAGCAGATATACGACAGGGGATGGAAACACCATATATTTT
NA	TRBJ1-5	TRBV27	14	NA	CASSFTQGTQPQHF	TGTGCCAGCAGCTTTACCCAGGGAACGCAGCCCCAGCATTTT
NA	TRBJ2-2	TRBV12-5	17	TRBD1	CASGRDSFLSDTGELFF	TGTGCTAGTGGCAGGGACAGTTTTTTATCGGACACCGGGGAGCTGTTTTTT
NA	TRBJ1-1	TRBV7-8	16	NA	CASSPGPKGVNTEAFF	TGTGCCAGCAGCCCTGGGCCTAAAGGGGTGAACACTGAAGCTTTCTTT
NA	TRBJ1-2	TRBV10-3	14	TRBD1	CAISSLKTGAGYTF	TGTGCCATCAGCAGCCTTAAGACAGGGGCCGGCTACACCTTC
NA	TRBJ2-5	TRBV7-9	17	TRBD2	CASSLSTGLAGGETQYF	TGTGCCAGCAGCTTAAGTACGGGACTAGCGGGAGGAGAGACCCAGTACTTC
once	TRBJ1-1	TRBV15	14	NA	CATSRQGSNTEAYF	TGTGCCACCAGCAGACAGGGGTCTAACACTGAAGCTTACTTT
NA	TRBJ2-3	TRBV4-3	14	TRBD2	CASSQAAGADTQYF	TGCGCCAGCAGCCAAGCTGCGGGGGCAGATACGCAGTATTTT
few	TRBJ2-4	TRBV4-3	15	NA	CASSQVAGQSNIQYF	TGCGCCAGCAGCCAAGTGGCGGGTCAGAGCAACATTCAGTACTTC
NA	TRBJ2-3	TRBV11-1	18	TRBD1	CASGGRQGAYGHTDTQYF	TGTGCCAGCGGAGGGCGGCAGGGGGCATACGGGCACACAGATACGCAGTATTTT
NA	TRBJ2-3	TRBV11-1	16	TRBD2	CASSPTLAGVEDTQYF	TGTGCCAGCAGCCCAACACTAGCGGGGGTAGAAGATACGCAGTATTTT
few	TRBJ2-1	TRBV7-9	15	TRBD1	CASSPDRLGYNEQFF	TGTGCCAGCAGCCCGGACAGGTTAGGGTACAATGAGCAGTTCTTC
NA	TRBJ2-2	TRBV18	15	NA	CASSPKSPGTGELFF	TGTGCCAGCTCACCAAAAAGCCCGGGCACCGGGGAGCTGTTTTTT
few	TRBJ2-7	TRBV7-9	16	NA	CASSLLNSVGYYEQYF	TGTGCCAGCAGCCTCCTCAACAGTGTAGGGTACTACGAGCAGTACTTC
NA	TRBJ2-3	TRBV6-2/TRBV6-3	16	NA	CAAPKSSTGVPDTQYF	TGTGCCGCCCCAAAGTCTTCGACAGGCGTCCCAGATACGCAGTATTTT
once	TRBJ1-3	TRBV7-9	14	NA	CASSLEGRGNTVYF	TGTGCCAGCAGCTTAGAGGGAAGGGGAAACACCGTATATTTT
few	TRBJ1-2	TRBV6-5	15	NA	CASSYRKIEHYGYTF	TGTGCCAGCAGTTACCGCAAAATTGAGCACTATGGCTACACCTTC
NA	TRBJ1-3	TRBV20-1	15	NA	CSARPLGNSGNTIYF	TGCAGTGCTAGGCCTCTTGGGAACTCTGGAAACACCATATATTTT
NA	TRBJ1-1	TRBV18	15	TRBD1	CASSPSTGGLGEAFF	TGTGCCAGCTCACCATCGACAGGGGGCCTGGGTGAAGCTTTCTTT